These 3 T cell receptor beta chains originate from one sample sequenced in a study of metastatic and nonmetastatic thyroid tumors. TCRdb reprocessed the PCR reads via MiXCR. Among about 4,500 clones listed, more than 25% were seen once. No treatment had been given to any patient before thyroid surgery. Sequenced: adjacent normal tissue. Every receptor here comes from a male donor with papillary thyroid cancer or a benign thyroid nodule (not recorded which). Some clones in this sample may be carry-over from other donors' samples.

This chain uses TRBV30 with TRBJ1-4; 9 nucleotides align to TRBD1. J was trimmed by 8 bases and V by 2 bases; bases with no gene match: 6. Germline-derived CDR1 and CDR2 are GTSNPN and SVGIG (reference sequence). This CDR3 contains 14 residues. The CDR3 protein is CAWSLGTGIEKLFF. The DNA for the CDR3 is TGTGCCTGGAGTTTGGGGACAGGGATCGAAAAACTGTTTTTT.

This sequence joins TRBV19 and TRBJ2-3; 14 positions match TRBD2. The CDR3 covers 18 residues. V shed 4 bases, J shed 6 bases, and the junction held 12 bases outside the gene matches. The germline CDR1 and CDR2 sequences are LNHDA and SQIVND (reference sequence). This CDR3 reads CASSRKGGTSGSGDTQYF. The CDR3 coding sequence is TGTGCCAGTAGTAGAAAGGGGGGGACTAGCGGGAGCGGGGATACGCAGTATTTT.

This clone was picked up a small number of times. The CDR3 sequence: CASSSGRGDEKLFF. CDR3 in DNA: TGTGCCAGCAGTTCAGGCAGGGGCGACGAAAAACTGTTTTTT. V is TRBV27 and J is TRBJ1-4; a weak D match, TRBD1 (6 bases). The germline gives CDR1 MNHEY, CDR2 SMNVEV (reference sequence). The CDR3 runs to 14 residues. Deletions cut 4 bases from V and 8 bases from J, with 14 bases between. The full variable domain, rest sourced from reference TRBV27 and TRBJ1-4, is EAQVTQNPRYLITVTGKKLTVTCSQNMNHEYMSWYRQDPGLGLRQIYYSMNVEVTDKGDVPEGYKVSRKEKRNFPLILESPSPNQTSLYFCASSSGRGDEKLFFGSGTQLSVL.